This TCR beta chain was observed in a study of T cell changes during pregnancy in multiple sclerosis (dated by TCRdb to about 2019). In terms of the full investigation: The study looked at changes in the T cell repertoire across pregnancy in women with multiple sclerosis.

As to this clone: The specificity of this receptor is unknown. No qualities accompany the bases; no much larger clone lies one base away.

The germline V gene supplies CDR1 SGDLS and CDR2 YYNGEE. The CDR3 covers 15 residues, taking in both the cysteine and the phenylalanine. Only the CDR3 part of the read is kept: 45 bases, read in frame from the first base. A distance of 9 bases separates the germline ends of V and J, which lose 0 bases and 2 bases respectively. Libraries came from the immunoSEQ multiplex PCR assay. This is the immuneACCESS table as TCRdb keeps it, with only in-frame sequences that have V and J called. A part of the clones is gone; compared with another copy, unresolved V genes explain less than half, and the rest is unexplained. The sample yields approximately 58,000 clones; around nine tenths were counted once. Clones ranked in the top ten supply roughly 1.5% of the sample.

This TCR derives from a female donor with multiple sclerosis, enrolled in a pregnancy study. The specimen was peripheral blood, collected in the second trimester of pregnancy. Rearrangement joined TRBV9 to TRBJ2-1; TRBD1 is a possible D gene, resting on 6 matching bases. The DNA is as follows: TGTGCCAGCAGCGTAGGGGCAGGGGCCTACAATGAGCAGTTCTTC. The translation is CASSVGAGAYNEQFF. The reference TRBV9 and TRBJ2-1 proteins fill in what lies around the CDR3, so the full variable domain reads DSGVTQTPKHLITATGQRVTLRCSPRSGDLSVYWYQQSLDQGLQFLIQYYNGEERAKGNILERFSAQQFPDLHSELNLSSLELGDSALYFCASSVGAGAYNEQFFGPGTRLTVL.